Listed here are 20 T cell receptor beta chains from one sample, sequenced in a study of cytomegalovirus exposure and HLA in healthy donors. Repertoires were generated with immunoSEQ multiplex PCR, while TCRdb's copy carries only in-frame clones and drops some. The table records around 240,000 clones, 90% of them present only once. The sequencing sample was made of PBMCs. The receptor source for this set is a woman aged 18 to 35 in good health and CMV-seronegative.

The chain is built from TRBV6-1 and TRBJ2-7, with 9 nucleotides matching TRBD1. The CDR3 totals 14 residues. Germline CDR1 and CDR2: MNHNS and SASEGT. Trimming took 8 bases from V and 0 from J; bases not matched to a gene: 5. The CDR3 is CASATGGHSYEQYF. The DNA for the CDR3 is TGTGCCAGCGCGACAGGGGGTCACTCCTACGAGCAGTACTTC.

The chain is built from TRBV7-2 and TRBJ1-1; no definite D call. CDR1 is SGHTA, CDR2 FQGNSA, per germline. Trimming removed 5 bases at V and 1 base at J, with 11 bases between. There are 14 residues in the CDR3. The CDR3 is CASSQMAENTEAFF. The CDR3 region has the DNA TGTGCCAGCAGCCAGATGGCAGAGAACACTGAAGCTTTCTTT.

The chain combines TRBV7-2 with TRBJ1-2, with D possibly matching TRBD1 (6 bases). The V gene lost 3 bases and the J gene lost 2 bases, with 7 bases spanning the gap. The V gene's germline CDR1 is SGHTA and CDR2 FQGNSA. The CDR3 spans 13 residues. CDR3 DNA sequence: TGTGCCAGCAGCTTCACAGGGAACTATGGCTACACCTTC. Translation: CASSFTGNYGYTF. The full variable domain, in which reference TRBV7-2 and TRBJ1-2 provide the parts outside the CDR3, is GAGVSQSPSNKVTEKGKDVELRCDPISGHTALYWYRQSLGQGLEFLIYFQGNSAPDKSGLPSDRFSAERTGGSVSTLTIQRTQQEDSAVYLCASSFTGNYGYTFGSGTRLTVV.

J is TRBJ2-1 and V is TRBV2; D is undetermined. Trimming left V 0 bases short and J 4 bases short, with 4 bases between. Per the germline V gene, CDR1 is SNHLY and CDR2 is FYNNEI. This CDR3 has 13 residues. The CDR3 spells CASSEARYNEQFF. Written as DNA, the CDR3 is TGTGCCAGCAGTGAAGCGAGATACAATGAGCAGTTCTTC.

The CDR3 bases are TGTGCCAGCAGTTTGGGGGGGGGTTCCTATTCACCCCTCCACTTT. Translation gives CASSLGGGSYSPLHF. The genes are TRBV27 and TRBJ1-6; tentatively, D is TRBD1 (5 bases). The CDR3 extends over 15 amino acids. Germline CDR1 is MNHEY and CDR2 is SMNVEV (reference sequence). Trimming stripped 3 bases from V and 8 bases from J, with 14 bases between.

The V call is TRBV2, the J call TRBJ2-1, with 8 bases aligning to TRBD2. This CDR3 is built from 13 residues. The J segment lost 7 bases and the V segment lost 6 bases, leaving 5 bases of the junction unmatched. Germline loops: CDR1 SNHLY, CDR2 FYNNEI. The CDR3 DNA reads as TGTGCCAGCAGCGGGGGGGCTCGGAATGAGCAGTTCTTC. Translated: CASSGGARNEQFF.

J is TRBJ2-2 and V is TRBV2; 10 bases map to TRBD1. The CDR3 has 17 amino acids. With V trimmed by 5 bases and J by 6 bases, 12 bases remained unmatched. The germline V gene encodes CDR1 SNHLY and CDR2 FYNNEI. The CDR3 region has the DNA TGTGCCAGCAGTATAACCGGGACAGGGGTAAAGGCCGGGGAGCTGTTTTTT. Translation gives CASSITGTGVKAGELFF.

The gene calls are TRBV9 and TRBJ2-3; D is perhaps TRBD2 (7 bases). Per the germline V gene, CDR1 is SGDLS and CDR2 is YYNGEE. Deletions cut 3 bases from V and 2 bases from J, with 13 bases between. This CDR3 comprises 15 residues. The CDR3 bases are TGTGCCAGCAGCGAGGCGGGGGCGGTCACAGATACGCAGTATTTT. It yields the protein CASSEAGAVTDTQYF.

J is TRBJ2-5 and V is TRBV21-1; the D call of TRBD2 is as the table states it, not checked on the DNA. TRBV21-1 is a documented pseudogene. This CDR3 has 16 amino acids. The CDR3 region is CASSFPLGISQETQYF. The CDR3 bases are TGTGCCAGCAGCTTCCCTCTCGGGATATCACAAGAGACCCAGTACTTC.

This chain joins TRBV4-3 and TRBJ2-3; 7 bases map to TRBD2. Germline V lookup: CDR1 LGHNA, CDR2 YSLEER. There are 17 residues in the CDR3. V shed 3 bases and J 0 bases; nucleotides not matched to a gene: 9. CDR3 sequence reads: CASSHSPAGESTDTQYF. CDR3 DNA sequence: TGCGCCAGCAGCCATTCTCCGGCGGGGGAGAGCACAGATACGCAGTATTTT.

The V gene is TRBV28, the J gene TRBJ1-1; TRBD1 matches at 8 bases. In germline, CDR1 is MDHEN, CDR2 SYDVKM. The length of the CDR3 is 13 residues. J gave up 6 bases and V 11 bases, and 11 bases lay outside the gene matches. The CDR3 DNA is TGTGCCTTCACGGACAGGGTGTCGTCTGAAGCTTTCTTT. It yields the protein CAFTDRVSSEAFF.

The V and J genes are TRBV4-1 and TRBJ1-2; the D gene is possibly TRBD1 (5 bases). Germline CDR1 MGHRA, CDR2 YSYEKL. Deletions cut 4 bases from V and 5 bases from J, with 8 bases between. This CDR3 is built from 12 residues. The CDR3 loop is CASSRQGYGYTF. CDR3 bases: TGCGCCAGCAGCCGCCAGGGTTATGGCTACACCTTC.

Written as DNA, the CDR3 is TGTGCCAGCAGCCCACAGGGGAATGGTGGCTACACCTTC. Translated, it gives CASSPQGNGGYTF. The rearrangement links TRBV7-9 to TRBJ1-2, with TRBD1 identical over 7 bases. The V gene's germline CDR1 is SEHNR and CDR2 FQNEAQ (reference sequence). V gave up 5 bases and J gave up 7 bases; unmatched junction bases: 7. CDR3 length equals 13 residues. The variable domain in full, with the rest retrieved from reference TRBV7-9 and TRBJ1-2, is DTGVSQNPRHKITKRGQNVTFRCDPISEHNRLYWYRQTLGQGPEFLTYFQNEAQLEKSRLLSDRFSAERPKGSFSTLEIQRTEQGDSAMYLCASSPQGNGGYTFGSGTRLTVV.

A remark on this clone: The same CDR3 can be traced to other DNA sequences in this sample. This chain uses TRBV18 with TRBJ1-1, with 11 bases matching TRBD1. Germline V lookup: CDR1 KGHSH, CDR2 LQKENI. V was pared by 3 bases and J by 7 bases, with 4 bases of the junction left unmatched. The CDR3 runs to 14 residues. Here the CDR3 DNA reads TGTGCCAGCTCACCCGGACAGGGGGCAGGTGAAGCTTTCTTT. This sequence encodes CASSPGQGAGEAFF.

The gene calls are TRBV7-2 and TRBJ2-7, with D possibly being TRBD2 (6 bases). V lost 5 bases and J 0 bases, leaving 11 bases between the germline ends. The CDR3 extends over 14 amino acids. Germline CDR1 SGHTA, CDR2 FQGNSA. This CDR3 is CASSILGGSYEQYF. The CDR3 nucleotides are TGTGCCAGCAGCATTCTCGGGGGCTCCTACGAGCAGTACTTC.

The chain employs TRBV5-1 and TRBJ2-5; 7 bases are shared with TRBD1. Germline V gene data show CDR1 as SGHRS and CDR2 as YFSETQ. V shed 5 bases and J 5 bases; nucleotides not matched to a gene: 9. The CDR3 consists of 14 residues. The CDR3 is CASSTGVNLETQYF. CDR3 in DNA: TGCGCCAGCAGTACAGGGGTTAATTTGGAGACCCAGTACTTC.

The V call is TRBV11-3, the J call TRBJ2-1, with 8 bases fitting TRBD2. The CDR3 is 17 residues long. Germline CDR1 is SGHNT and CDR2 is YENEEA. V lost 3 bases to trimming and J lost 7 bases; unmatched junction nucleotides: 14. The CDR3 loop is CASSLDFGTSGSNEQFF. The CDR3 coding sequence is TGTGCCAGCAGCTTGGACTTCGGGACTAGTGGGTCTAATGAGCAGTTCTTC. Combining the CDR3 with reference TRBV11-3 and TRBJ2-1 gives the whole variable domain EAGVVQSPRYKIIEKKQPVAFWCNPISGHNTLYWYLQNLGQGPELLIRYENEEAVDDSQLPKDRFSAERLKGVDSTLKIQPAELGDSAVYLCASSLDFGTSGSNEQFFGPGTRLTVL.

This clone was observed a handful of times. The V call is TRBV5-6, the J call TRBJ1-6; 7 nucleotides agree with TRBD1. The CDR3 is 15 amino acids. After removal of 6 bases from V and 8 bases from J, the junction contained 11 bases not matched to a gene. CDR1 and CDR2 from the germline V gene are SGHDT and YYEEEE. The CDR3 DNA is TGTGCCAGCACCTTTCTCGAGGGGGCTCATTCACCCCTCCACTTT. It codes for CASTFLEGAHSPLHF. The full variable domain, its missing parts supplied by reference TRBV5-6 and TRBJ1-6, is DAGVTQSPTHLIKTRGQQVTLRCSPKSGHDTVSWYQQALGQGPQFIFQYYEEEERQRGNFPDRFSGHQFPNYSSELNVNALLLGDSALYLCASTFLEGAHSPLHFGNGTRLTVT.

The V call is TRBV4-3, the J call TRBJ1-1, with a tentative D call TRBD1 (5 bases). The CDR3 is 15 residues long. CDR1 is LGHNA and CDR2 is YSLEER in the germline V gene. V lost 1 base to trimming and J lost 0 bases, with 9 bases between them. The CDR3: CASSQGAGLNTEAFF. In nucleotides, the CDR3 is TGCGCCAGCAGCCAAGGGGCAGGGTTGAACACTGAAGCTTTCTTT.

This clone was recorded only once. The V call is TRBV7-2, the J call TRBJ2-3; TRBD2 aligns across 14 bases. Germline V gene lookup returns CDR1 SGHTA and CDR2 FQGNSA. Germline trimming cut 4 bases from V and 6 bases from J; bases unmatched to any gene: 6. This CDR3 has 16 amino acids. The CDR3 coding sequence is TGTGCCAGCAGCTCATCGGGACTAGCGGGGGTTGATACGCAGTATTTT. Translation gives CASSSSGLAGVDTQYF.